This T cell receptor beta chain was captured in a study of blood T cell repertoires in COVID-19. The wider study: Whether acute or convalescent, the COVID-19 samples came from the United States, Italy and Spain. PBMCs, B-cell-depleted T cells, or T cells were the source of the cDNA or gDNA that made up the material.

This clone was seen once. The protocol was immunoSEQ multiplex PCR, while the TCRdb copy is restricted to in-frame clones and leaves out a portion. The sample lists roughly 350,000 clones; around nine tenths were seen once. A Seattle source enrolled patients during active infection and followed them longitudinally. Germline V gene lookup returns CDR1 SEHNR and CDR2 FQNEAQ (reference sequence). The CDR3 sequence is 12 residues long. The V gene is TRBV7-9, the J gene TRBJ1-3; no firm D call. Sequenced: peripheral blood. The receptor's source is a woman in her seventies with COVID-19, enrolled during active disease. In DNA, the CDR3 is TGTACGGTGGAGGGATTAAGAAACACCATATATTTT. As protein: CTVEGLRNTIYF.